Detailed here is one TCR beta chain. Its target is unknown. CDR1 MNHNS and CDR2 SASEGT come from the germline V gene. V trimming: 1 base; J trimming: 3 bases; junction bases outside the gene matches: 4. The CDR3 is 15 amino acids. This record comes from a study of neoadjuvant anti-PD-1 for oral cavity cancer. Study conclusions and caveats: Only a few patients per response group were TCR-analyzed; validation needed.

Time point in this sample: after neoadjuvant nivolumab, at surgical resection. Blood cells were analyzed directly, without culture or expansion. The protocol was immunoSEQ multiplex PCR, while the TCRdb copy is restricted to in-frame clones and leaves out a portion. The profile covers about 14,000 clones, with 65% to 80% appearing a single time and approximately 2.8% taken by the ten largest. Specimen: PBMCs, collected after nivolumab (anti-PD-1) treatment. This clonotype was obtained from a person aged 35 to 85 with oral cavity squamous cell carcinoma. This chain links TRBV6-1 with TRBJ1-2; 8 nucleotides line up with TRBD1. CDR3 sequence (DNA): TGTGCCAGCAGTGAAGGGCAGGGGGCTTACTATGGCTACACCTTC. Amino acids: CASSEGQGAYYGYTF.